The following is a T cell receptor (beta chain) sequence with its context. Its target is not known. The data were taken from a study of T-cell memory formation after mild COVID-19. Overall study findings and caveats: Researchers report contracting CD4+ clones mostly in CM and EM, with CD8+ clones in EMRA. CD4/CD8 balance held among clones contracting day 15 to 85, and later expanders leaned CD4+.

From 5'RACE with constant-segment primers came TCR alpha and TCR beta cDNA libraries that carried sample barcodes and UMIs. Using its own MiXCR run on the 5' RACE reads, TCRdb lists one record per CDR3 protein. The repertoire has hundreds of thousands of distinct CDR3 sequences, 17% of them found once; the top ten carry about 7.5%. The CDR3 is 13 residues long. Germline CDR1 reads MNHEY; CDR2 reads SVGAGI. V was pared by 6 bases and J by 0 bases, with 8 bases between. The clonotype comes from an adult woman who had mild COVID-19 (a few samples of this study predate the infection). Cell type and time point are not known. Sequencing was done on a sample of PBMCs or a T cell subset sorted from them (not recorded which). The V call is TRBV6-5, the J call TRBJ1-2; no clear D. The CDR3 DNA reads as TGTGCCAGCAGGCGATCAGCTAACTATGGCTACACCTTC. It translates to CASRRSANYGYTF.